This paragraph covers one T cell receptor beta chain sequence. This clonotype was seen repeatedly, ten times or more. There is no known antigen for this receptor. The sample holds no much larger clone one base away, and base qualities are not on file. The data were taken from a study of Graves' ophthalmopathy and Graves' hyperthyroidism (dated by TCRdb to 2016 to 2019). Some background on the complete study: Peripheral blood was collected before any treatment was given, at the time of initial diagnosis. To tell Graves' ophthalmopathy apart from Graves' hyperthyroidism, and to predict which patients would progress to ophthalmopathy, the study relied on TCR beta repertoire signatures. In total, 135 blood samples were TCR-sequenced: 40 to 45 ophthalmopathy, 80 or so hyperthyroidism and some 17 hyperthyroidism-to-ophthalmopathy patients. To explore V-J signatures that separate ophthalmopathy from hyperthyroidism, a discovery set of approximately 100 patients was enrolled, consisting of about 43 with ophthalmopathy and roughly 60 with stable hyperthyroidism. The independent validation cohort included approximately 19 hyperthyroidism patients plus 17 patients who later progressed from hyperthyroidism to ophthalmopathy. In roughly six hyperthyroidism patients, the T-cell repertoires found in thyroid tissue were compared with those found in blood. Following sample collection, hyperthyroidism patients were given methimazole at a starting dose of 30 mg daily, and ophthalmopathy patients were given high-dose intravenous methylprednisolone. The 100 discovery patients were divided at random into training and test sets in a 7:3 ratio.

Here V drops 0 bases and J drops 4 bases, and the junction holds 3 bases not matched to any gene. For CDR1 and CDR2, the germline V gene lists SGDLS and YYNGEE. Inclusive of the bounding cysteine and phenylalanine, the CDR3 is 16 residues long. Kept here is only the CDR3 DNA, which spans 48 bases and is read in frame from base 1. Stable hyperthyroidism was defined as no progression to ophthalmopathy within 18 months of follow-up. Patients with hyperthyroidism were aged 18 to 65 years, had been newly diagnosed, and had a disease duration of less than 2 months. Patients with other autoimmune diseases, uncontrolled infections, pregnancy or lactation were excluded. Diagnosis relied on clinical symptoms, serum thyroxine, TRAb, thyroid ultrasound and orbital computed tomography. Ficoll-Paque density gradient centrifugation was used to isolate PBMCs from about 9.4 ml of fresh peripheral blood. Total RNA was extracted with Trizol reagent and quality-checked on an Agilent 2100 Bioanalyzer.

Summary of the overall study and its limitations: In validation, the model predicted ophthalmopathy progression with more than 55% sensitivity and around 72% specificity; some 13 predicted patients were CT-confirmed with GO in a median of about 6.2 months. Most of the expanded thyroid clonotypes with a frequency above 0.001 were also detected in blood, and it was suggested that the thyroid immune response may be reflected by blood repertoires. Sample size was not statistically predetermined, and group allocation was not concealed from the investigators. The 13-signature model separated ophthalmopathy from stable hyperthyroidism with roughly 90% sensitivity and approximately 83% specificity in cross-validation, and 80%/75% in the test set.

For repertoire sequencing, the TCR beta CDR3 regions were amplified from RNA transcripts. A first-round RT-PCR used HTBI primers with the Qiagen OneStep RT-PCR kit, followed by a second-round multiplex PCR, size selection and purification. Sequencing of the libraries was carried out on an Illumina HiSeq2000 in paired-end mode with 100 bp reads. In the authors' own workflow: SOAPnuke was used for read processing, and reads with adapters, uncalled bases, a mean Phred below 15, or no exact constant-primer or identifier match were discarded. COPE v1.2.5 was used to merge the high-quality paired reads. Unique nucleotide sequences were defined as clonotypes and aligned to IMGT TRB V, D and J references using MiTCR v1.1. The analysis was limited to V-J combinations with a frequency above 0.0001, which together covered 99.2% of the repertoires. For each V-J combination, a TCR clonal expansion and chaos score was defined as F50 clonal expansion divided by the chaos observed in the TCRdist matrix. Welch's t-statistics and random forest were used to reduce features to approximately 13 V-J combinations, which were fed into a naive Bayes classifier. The Morisita-Horn index was used to measure how similar the thyroid and blood repertoires were. TCRdb applied fastp at Q25 and MiXCR to the public reads, then kept only in-frame beta chains. Under each unique CDR3 protein, matching rows form one entry showing the most common genes and DNA. The V and J calls follow TCRdb's processing rather than the paper's. This sample comprises about 400,000 distinct CDR3 sequences, under 25% of them detected only once. The ten biggest clones cover under 3.5% of the sample.

Sequenced: peripheral blood. The receptor was derived from a woman between 18 and 30 years old with stable Graves' hyperthyroidism. Donor details come from another sample of the same person, matched by shared clones. This sequence uses TRBV9 and TRBJ2-7; a stretch of 14 junction bases matches TRBD2. In nucleotide form, the sequence is TGTGCCAGCAGCGTAGATGGGACTAGCGGGAGATACGAGCAGTACTTC. The encoded protein is CASSVDGTSGRYEQYF. The variable domain in full, with residues beyond the CDR3 obtained from the reference TRBV9 and TRBJ2-7 genes, is DSGVTQTPKHLITATGQRVTLRCSPRSGDLSVYWYQQSLDQGLQFLIQYYNGEERAKGNILERFSAQQFPDLHSELNLSSLELGDSALYFCASSVDGTSGRYEQYFGPGTRLTVT.